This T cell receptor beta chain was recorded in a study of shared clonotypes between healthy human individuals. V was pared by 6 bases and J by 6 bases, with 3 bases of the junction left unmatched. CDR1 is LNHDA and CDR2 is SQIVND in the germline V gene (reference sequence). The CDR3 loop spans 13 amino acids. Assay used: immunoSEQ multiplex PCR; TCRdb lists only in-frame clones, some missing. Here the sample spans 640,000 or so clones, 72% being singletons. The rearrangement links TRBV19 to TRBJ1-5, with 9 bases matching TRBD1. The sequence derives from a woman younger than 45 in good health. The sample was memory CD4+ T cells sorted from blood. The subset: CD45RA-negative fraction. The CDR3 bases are TGTGCCAGTAGGGGACAGGGACTTCAGCCCCAGCATTTT. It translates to CASRGQGLQPQHF.